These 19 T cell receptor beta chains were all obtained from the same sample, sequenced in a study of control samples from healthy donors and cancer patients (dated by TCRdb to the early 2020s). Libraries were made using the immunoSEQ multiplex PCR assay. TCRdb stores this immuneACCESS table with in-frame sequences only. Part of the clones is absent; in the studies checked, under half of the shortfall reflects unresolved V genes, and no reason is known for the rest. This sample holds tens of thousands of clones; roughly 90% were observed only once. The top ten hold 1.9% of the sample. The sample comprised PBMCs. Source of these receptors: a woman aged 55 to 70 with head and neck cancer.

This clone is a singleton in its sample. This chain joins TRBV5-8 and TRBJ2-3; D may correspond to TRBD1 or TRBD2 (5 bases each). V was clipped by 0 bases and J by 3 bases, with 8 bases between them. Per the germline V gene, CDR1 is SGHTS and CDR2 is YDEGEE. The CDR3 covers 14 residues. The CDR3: CASSLGGTTDTQYF. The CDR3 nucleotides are TGTGCCAGCAGCTTGGGGGGGACGACAGATACGCAGTATTTT. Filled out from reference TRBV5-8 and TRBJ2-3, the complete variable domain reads EAGVTQSPTHLIKTRGQQATLRCSPISGHTSVYWYQQALGLGLQFLLWYDEGEERNRGNFPPRFSGRQFPNYSSELNVNALELEDSALYLCASSLGGTTDTQYFGPGTRLTVL.

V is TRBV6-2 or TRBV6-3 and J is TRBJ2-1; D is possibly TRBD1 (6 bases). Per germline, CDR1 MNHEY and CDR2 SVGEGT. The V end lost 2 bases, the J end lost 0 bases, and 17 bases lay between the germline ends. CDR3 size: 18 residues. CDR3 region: CASSYAGQGPSSYNEQFF. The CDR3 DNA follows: TGTGCCAGCAGTTACGCTGGGCAGGGGCCTAGCTCCTACAATGAGCAGTTCTTC.

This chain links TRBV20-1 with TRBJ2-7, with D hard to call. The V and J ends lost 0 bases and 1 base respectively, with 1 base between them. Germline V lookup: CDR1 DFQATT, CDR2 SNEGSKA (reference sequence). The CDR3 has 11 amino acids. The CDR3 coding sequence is TGCAGTGCTAGAGAATCCTACGAGCAGTACTTC. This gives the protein CSARESYEQYF.

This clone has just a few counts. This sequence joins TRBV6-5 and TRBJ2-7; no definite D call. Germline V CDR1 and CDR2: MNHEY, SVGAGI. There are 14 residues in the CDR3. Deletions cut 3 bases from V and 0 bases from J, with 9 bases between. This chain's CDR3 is CASSYDGISYEQYF. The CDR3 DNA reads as TGTGCCAGCAGTTATGACGGAATCTCCTACGAGCAGTACTTC.

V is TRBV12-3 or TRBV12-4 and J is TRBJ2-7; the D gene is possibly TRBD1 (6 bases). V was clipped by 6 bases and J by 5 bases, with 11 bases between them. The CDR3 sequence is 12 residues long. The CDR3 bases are TGTGCCAGCAGAGAACAGGGCCACGAGCAGTACTTC. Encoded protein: CASREQGHEQYF.

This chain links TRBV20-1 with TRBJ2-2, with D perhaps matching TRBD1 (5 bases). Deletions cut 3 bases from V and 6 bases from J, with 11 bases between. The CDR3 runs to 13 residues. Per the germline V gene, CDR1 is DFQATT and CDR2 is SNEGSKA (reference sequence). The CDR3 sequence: CSASPRAAGELFF. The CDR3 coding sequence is TGCAGTGCTAGTCCCAGGGCCGCCGGGGAGCTGTTTTTT.

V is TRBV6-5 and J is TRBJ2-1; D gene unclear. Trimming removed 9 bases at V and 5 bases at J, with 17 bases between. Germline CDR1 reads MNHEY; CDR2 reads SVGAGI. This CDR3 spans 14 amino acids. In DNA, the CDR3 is TGTGCCAGTAGCTCCGGGCGGTGGGACAATGAGCAGTTCTTC. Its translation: CASSSGRWDNEQFF.

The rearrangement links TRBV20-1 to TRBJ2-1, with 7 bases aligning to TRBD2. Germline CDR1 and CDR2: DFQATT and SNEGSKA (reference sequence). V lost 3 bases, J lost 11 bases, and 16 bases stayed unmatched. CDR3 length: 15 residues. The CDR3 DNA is TGCAGTGCTAGTTCGGGTTTATCGGGGGGTGAGAAGCAGTTCTTC. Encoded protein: CSASSGLSGGEKQFF.

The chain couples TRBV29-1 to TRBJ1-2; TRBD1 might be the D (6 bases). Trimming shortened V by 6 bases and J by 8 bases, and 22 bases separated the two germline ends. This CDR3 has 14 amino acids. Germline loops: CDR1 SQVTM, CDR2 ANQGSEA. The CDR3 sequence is CSVGGVVGGLGYTF. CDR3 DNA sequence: TGCAGCGTAGGGGGGGTTGTAGGAGGGCTCGGCTACACCTTC.

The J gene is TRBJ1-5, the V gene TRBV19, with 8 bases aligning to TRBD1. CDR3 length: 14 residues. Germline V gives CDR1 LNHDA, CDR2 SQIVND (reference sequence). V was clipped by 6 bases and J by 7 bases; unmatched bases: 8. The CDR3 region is CASSPTGAGQPQHF. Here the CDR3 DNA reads TGTGCCAGTAGCCCGACAGGGGCAGGCCAGCCCCAGCATTTT.

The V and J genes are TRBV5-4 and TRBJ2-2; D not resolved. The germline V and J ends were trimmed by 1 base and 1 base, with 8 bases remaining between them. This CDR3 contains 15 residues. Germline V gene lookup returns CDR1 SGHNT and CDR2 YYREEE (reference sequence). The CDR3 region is CASSLTWQNTGELFF. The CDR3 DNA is TGTGCCAGCAGCTTGACGTGGCAGAACACCGGGGAGCTGTTTTTT.

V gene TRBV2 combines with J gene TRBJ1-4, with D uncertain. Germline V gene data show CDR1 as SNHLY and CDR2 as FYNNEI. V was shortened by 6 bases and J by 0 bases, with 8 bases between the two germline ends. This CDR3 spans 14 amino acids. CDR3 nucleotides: TGTGCCAGCAGGCTCAGTGCAACTAATGAAAAACTGTTTTTT. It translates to CASRLSATNEKLFF.

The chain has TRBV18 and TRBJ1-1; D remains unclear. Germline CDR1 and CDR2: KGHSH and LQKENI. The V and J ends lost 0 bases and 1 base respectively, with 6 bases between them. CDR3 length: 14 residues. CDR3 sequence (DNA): TGTGCCAGCTCACCACCACAGAAGAACACTGAAGCTTTCTTT. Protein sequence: CASSPPQKNTEAFF.

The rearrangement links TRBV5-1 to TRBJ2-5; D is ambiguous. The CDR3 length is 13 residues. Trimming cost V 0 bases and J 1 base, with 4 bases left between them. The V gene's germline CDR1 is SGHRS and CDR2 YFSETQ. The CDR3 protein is CASSLAPQETQYF. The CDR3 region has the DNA TGCGCCAGCAGCTTGGCCCCCCAAGAGACCCAGTACTTC. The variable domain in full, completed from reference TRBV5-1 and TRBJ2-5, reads KAGVTQTPRYLIKTRGQQVTLSCSPISGHRSVSWYQQTPGQGLQFLFEYFSETQRNKGNFPGRFSGRQFSNSRSEMNVSTLELGDSALYLCASSLAPQETQYFGPGTRLLVL.

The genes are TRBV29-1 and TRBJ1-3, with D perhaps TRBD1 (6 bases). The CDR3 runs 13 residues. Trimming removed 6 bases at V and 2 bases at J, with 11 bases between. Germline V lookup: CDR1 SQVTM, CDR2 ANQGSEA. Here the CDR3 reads CSVTGPTGNTIYF. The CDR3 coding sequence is TGCAGCGTAACAGGGCCAACTGGAAACACCATATATTTT.

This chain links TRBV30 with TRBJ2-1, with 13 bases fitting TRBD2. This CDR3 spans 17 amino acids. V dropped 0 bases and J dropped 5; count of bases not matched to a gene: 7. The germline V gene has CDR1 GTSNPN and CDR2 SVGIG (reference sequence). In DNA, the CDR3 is TGTGCCTGGAGTGTGATTTCCGGGACTAGCGGGAACAATGAGCAGTTCTTC. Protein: CAWSVISGTSGNNEQFF. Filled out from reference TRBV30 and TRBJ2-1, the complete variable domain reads SQTIHQWPATLVQPVGSPLSLECTVEGTSNPNLYWYRQAAGRGLQLLFYSVGIGQISSEVPQNLSASRPQDRQFILSSKKLLLSDSGFYLCAWSVISGTSGNNEQFFGPGTRLTVL.

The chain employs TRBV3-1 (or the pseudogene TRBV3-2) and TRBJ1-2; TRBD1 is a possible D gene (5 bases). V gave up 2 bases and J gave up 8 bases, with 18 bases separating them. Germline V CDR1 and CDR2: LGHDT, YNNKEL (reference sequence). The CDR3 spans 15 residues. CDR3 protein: CASSQPLAGSKGYTF. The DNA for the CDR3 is TGTGCCAGCAGCCAACCCCTCGCAGGGTCGAAAGGCTACACCTTC.

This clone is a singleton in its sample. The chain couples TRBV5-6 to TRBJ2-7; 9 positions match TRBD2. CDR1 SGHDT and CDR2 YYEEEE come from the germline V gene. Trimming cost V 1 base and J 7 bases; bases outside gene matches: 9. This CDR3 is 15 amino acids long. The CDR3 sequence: CASSLTAGGALEQYF. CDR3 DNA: TGTGCCAGCAGCTTGACAGCGGGAGGCGCCTTAGAGCAGTACTTC.

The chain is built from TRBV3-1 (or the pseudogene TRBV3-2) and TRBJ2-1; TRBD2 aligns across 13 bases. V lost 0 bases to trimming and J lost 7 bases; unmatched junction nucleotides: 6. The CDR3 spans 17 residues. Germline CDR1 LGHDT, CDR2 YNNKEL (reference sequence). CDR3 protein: CASSQEMGLAGSNEQFF. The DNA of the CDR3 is TGTGCCAGCAGCCAAGAAATGGGACTAGCGGGAAGTAATGAGCAGTTCTTC.